The 26 T cell receptor beta chains in this list originate from one sample, sequenced in a study of cytomegalovirus exposure and HLA in healthy donors. The table came from immunoSEQ multiplex PCR; TCRdb's copy has only in-frame clones and leaves some out. The sample has about 160,000 clones; 86% are singletons. The sample comprised PBMCs. The receptor source for this set is a woman in her twenties or thirties in good health and CMV-seronegative.

The chain uses TRBV4-2 and TRBJ2-1; 8 nucleotides match TRBD2. This CDR3 spans 15 amino acids. V lost 1 base to trimming and J lost 8 bases; unmatched junction nucleotides: 7. The V gene's germline CDR1 is LGHNA and CDR2 YNFKEQ. CDR3 protein: CASSQVGGRTHEQFF. CDR3 coding DNA: TGTGCCAGCAGCCAAGTGGGCGGGAGGACACATGAGCAGTTCTTC.

The chain joins TRBV29-1 to TRBJ1-1, with no clear D. This CDR3 is 11 amino acids long. Germline V CDR1 and CDR2: SQVTM, ANQGSEA. Deletions cut 4 bases from V and 8 bases from J, with 11 bases between. DNA of the CDR3: TGCAGCGTTGGAGACTTGCCCGAAGCTTTCTTT. This gives the protein CSVGDLPEAFF.

This clone was detected only once. The chain couples TRBV9 to TRBJ2-6, with unresolved D. CDR1 SGDLS and CDR2 YYNGEE come from the germline V gene. CDR3 length: 17 amino acids. The V gene lost 3 bases and the J gene lost 1 base, with 14 bases spanning the gap. The CDR3 DNA reads TGTGCCAGCAGCGAGACCCTTCACATTTCTGGGGCCAACGTCCTGACTTTC. It translates to CASSETLHISGANVLTF.

The chain combines TRBV4-2 with TRBJ2-7; a weak D match, TRBD2 (5 bases). This CDR3 spans 13 amino acids. Germline-derived CDR1 and CDR2 are LGHNA and YNFKEQ. The ends were cut back, 4 bases at V and 5 bases at J, with 12 bases in the middle. The CDR3 bases are TGTGCCAGCAGCCCAACGGGGAAGGACGAGCAGTACTTC. Protein: CASSPTGKDEQYF.

The chain has TRBV5-1 and TRBJ2-2; 7 bases fit TRBD2. The germline gives CDR1 SGHRS, CDR2 YFSETQ. The CDR3 consists of 16 residues. V was pared by 2 bases and J by 5 bases, with 9 bases of the junction left unmatched. DNA for the CDR3: TGCGCCAGCAGCTTAAGCGGGGTCTCATGGACCGGGGAGCTGTTTTTT. It is translated as CASSLSGVSWTGELFF.

The chain's CDR3 is CASSQDRVDTQYF. The CDR3 DNA sequence: TGTGCCAGCAGCCAAGACAGGGTGGATACGCAGTATTTT. V usage is TRBV4-2 and J usage is TRBJ2-3, with a weak D call TRBD1 (5 bases). This CDR3 has 13 amino acids. Germline CDR1 reads LGHNA; CDR2 reads YNFKEQ. The V end was cut by 0 bases, the J end by 6 bases, with 7 bases between.

The CDR3 loop is CASSLDGGPGDTQYF. The CDR3 coding sequence is TGTGCCAGCAGCTTGGACGGGGGGCCCGGAGATACGCAGTATTTT. This chain joins TRBV7-9 and TRBJ2-3, with a weak D call TRBD2 (7 bases). The CDR3 runs to 15 residues. V was shortened by 3 bases and J by 5 bases, with 15 bases between the two germline ends. Germline V gives CDR1 SEHNR, CDR2 FQNEAQ (reference sequence).

At least ten counts were recorded for this clone. The genes are TRBV29-1 and TRBJ1-2; D is unclear. V lost 0 bases to trimming and J lost 8 bases, with 16 bases between them. Germline assignment: CDR1 SQVTM and CDR2 ANQGSEA. The CDR3 extends over 14 amino acids. CDR3 protein: CSVEDQEPGRGYTF. The DNA of the CDR3 is TGCAGCGTTGAAGATCAGGAACCCGGGAGAGGCTACACCTTC.

The chain recombines TRBV4-1 with TRBJ2-2; perhaps TRBD2 as D (6 bases). Between the trimmed V and J ends, which lost 0 bases and 5 bases, there was a span of 10 bases. CDR3 length equals 15 residues. Germline values: CDR1 MGHRA, CDR2 YSYEKL. DNA for the CDR3: TGCGCCAGCAGCCAAGATCGAGGAGGGACCGGGGAGCTGTTTTTT. Translation: CASSQDRGGTGELFF.

The gene calls are TRBV30 and TRBJ2-6; D not certain. Looked up from germline, CDR1 is GTSNPN and CDR2 is SVGIG (reference sequence). The V gene lost 0 bases and the J gene lost 3 bases, with 6 bases spanning the gap. This CDR3 is 14 amino acids long. The DNA of the CDR3 is TGTGCCTGGAGTGTACGCTATGGGGCCAACGTCCTGACTTTC. It translates to CAWSVRYGANVLTF. The entire variable domain, with the rest obtained from reference TRBV30 and TRBJ2-6, is as follows: SQTIHQWPATLVQPVGSPLSLECTVEGTSNPNLYWYRQAAGRGLQLLFYSVGIGQISSEVPQNLSASRPQDRQFILSSKKLLLSDSGFYLCAWSVRYGANVLTFGAGSRLTVL.

V and J are TRBV4-3 and TRBJ1-2; D gene unclear. CDR1 is LGHNA, CDR2 YSLEER, per germline. With 3 bases removed from V and 2 bases from J, the gap between germline ends came to 10 bases. The CDR3 contains 14 residues. The CDR3 coding sequence is TGCGCCAGCAGCCACGGACGGGTCAACTATGGCTACACCTTC. This translates into CASSHGRVNYGYTF.

The table lists this clone with a count of one. V usage is TRBV7-8 and J usage is TRBJ2-5, with 8 bases lining up with TRBD2. Losses at the gene ends were 5 bases for V and 4 bases for J; bases not matched to a gene: 15. In germline, CDR1 is SGHVS, CDR2 FQNEAQ. This CDR3 is built from 17 residues. The CDR3 DNA sequence: TGTGCCAGCAGCCCCGCGGGAGTTCGAGCGGGAGCAGAGACCCAGTACTTC. It codes for CASSPAGVRAGAETQYF.

The genes are TRBV4-1 and TRBJ2-7; no definite D call. CDR3 length: 12 residues. In germline, CDR1 is MGHRA, CDR2 YSYEKL. V lost 0 bases to trimming and J lost 5 bases, with 5 bases between them. This CDR3 reads CASSQDLHEQYF. CDR3 bases: TGCGCCAGCAGCCAAGATTTGCACGAGCAGTACTTC.

This chain uses TRBV18 with TRBJ2-5; D is ambiguous. Germline V gene sequence: CDR1 KGHSH, CDR2 LQKENI. V lost 0 bases, J lost 5 bases, and 13 bases lay in between. This CDR3 comprises 15 residues. The DNA for the CDR3 is TGTGCCAGCTCACCACCGTCCCAAGGCAGGGAGACCCAGTACTTC. Translation gives CASSPPSQGRETQYF.

The chain links TRBV27 to TRBJ1-6, with D possibly being TRBD1 (5 bases). Trimming stripped 7 bases from V and 7 bases from J, with 11 bases between. Germline V gene data show CDR1 as MNHEY and CDR2 as SMNVEV (reference sequence). This CDR3 comprises 13 residues. This CDR3 reads CASNRRGNSPLHF. The DNA for the CDR3 is TGTGCCAGCAATCGCCGGGGGAATTCACCCCTCCACTTT.

The chain's CDR3 is CASSLFGHLENTGELFF. Here the CDR3 DNA reads TGTGCCAGCAGTTTGTTCGGACATCTGGAAAACACCGGGGAGCTGTTTTTT. The chain has TRBV27 and TRBJ2-2; D perhaps matches TRBD1 (5 bases). Germline loops: CDR1 MNHEY, CDR2 SMNVEV (reference sequence). The CDR3 runs 17 residues. V lost 3 bases to trimming and J lost 2 bases, with 16 bases between them.

The V call is TRBV19, the J call TRBJ1-2; D unresolved. Deletions cut 0 bases from V and 5 bases from J, with 13 bases between. The CDR3 is 15 amino acids. Looked up from germline, CDR1 is LNHDA and CDR2 is SQIVND (reference sequence). The CDR3 DNA sequence: TGTGCCAGTAGTATAGAGGATAATTCACCATATGGCTACACCTTC. It codes for CASSIEDNSPYGYTF.

The chain recombines TRBV6-1 with TRBJ2-5, with TRBD1 matching over 10 bases. The CDR3 runs 15 residues. The germline gives CDR1 MNHNS, CDR2 SASEGT. The ends lost 4 bases at V and 4 bases at J; junction bases unmatched: 6. CDR3 loop: CASSGSWDRGETQYF. The CDR3 nucleotides read TGTGCCAGCAGTGGGTCTTGGGACAGGGGAGAGACCCAGTACTTC.

This chain joins TRBV5-4 and TRBJ2-7, with D perhaps matching TRBD2 (7 bases). The CDR3 is 14 residues long. The V end lost 0 bases, the J end lost 5 bases, and 12 bases lay between the germline ends. Germline lookup yields CDR1 SGHNT and CDR2 YYREEE (reference sequence). CDR3 in DNA: TGTGCCAGCAGCTTGGTCCGGGGGGCGAACGAGCAGTACTTC. It is translated as CASSLVRGANEQYF.

The chain uses TRBV18 and TRBJ1-4; D is ambiguous. Germline V gives CDR1 KGHSH, CDR2 LQKENI. The CDR3 has 14 amino acids. V shed 2 bases and J shed 8 bases, with 12 bases lying between them. Here the CDR3 reads CASSPGGRGEKLFF. The CDR3 coding sequence is TGTGCCAGCTCACCAGGAGGGAGAGGGGAAAAACTGTTTTTT.

This clone has more than one count but fewer than ten. The chain uses TRBV10-3 and TRBJ1-2; 8 positions agree with TRBD1. The germline V gene encodes CDR1 ENHRY and CDR2 SYGVKD. V lost 4 bases to trimming and J lost 5 bases; unmatched junction nucleotides: 6. The length of the CDR3 is 14 residues. The CDR3 bases are TGTGCCATCAGTGGGCAGGGGGCAAATTATGGCTACACCTTC. Amino acids: CAISGQGANYGYTF.

About this clone itself: Other DNA variants within this sample encode the same CDR3. The chain employs TRBV9 and TRBJ1-2, with TRBD1 matching 9 bases. Germline assignment: CDR1 SGDLS and CDR2 YYNGEE. The CDR3 is made up of 13 amino acids. V was clipped by 4 bases and J by 4 bases; unmatched bases: 2. CDR3 nucleotide sequence: TGTGCCAGCAGCCGGACAGGGGCCTATGGCTACACCTTC. It translates to CASSRTGAYGYTF.

This chain uses TRBV2 with TRBJ2-3; D is possibly TRBD2 (5 bases). Trimming took off 8 bases at V and 2 bases at J, with 29 bases between the two ends. Germline lookup yields CDR1 SNHLY and CDR2 FYNNEI. The CDR3 spans 19 residues. The CDR3 DNA sequence: TGTGCCAGCCCCATTTACCGGAACCCCGGCGGGTCCGCCACAGATACGCAGTATTTT. Protein sequence: CASPIYRNPGGSATDTQYF. The full variable domain, its missing parts supplied by reference TRBV2 and TRBJ2-3, is EPEVTQTPSHQVTQMGQEVILRCVPISNHLYFYWYRQILGQKVEFLVSFYNNEISEKSEIFDDQFSVERPDGSNFTLKIRSTKLEDSAMYFCASPIYRNPGGSATDTQYFGPGTRLTVL.

The gene calls are TRBV28 and TRBJ1-1, with D perhaps matching TRBD1 (5 bases). The CDR3 is 15 residues long. Per germline, CDR1 MDHEN and CDR2 SYDVKM. V lost 1 base and J 11 bases, leaving 20 bases between the germline ends. DNA of the CDR3: TGTGCCAGCAGTTTATACCCCCGGGGACGCGGGTCGGCTTTCTTT. It specifies CASSLYPRGRGSAFF.

The CDR3 bases are TGTGCCAGCAGCTGGACCGGACTAGCGGGGGGGCAGGCCTCCTACAATGAGCAGTTCTTC. Translated: CASSWTGLAGGQASYNEQFF. The chain combines TRBV5-5 with TRBJ2-1, with 15 bases aligning to TRBD2. The CDR3 contains 20 residues. The V gene's germline CDR1 is SGHKS and CDR2 YYEKEE (reference sequence). Unmatched junction bases numbered 10, after V lost 3 bases and J lost 0 bases.

This rearrangement joins TRBV30 to TRBJ1-5, with D hard to call. Germline loops: CDR1 GTSNPN, CDR2 SVGIG (reference sequence). The V gene lost 5 bases and the J gene lost 5 bases, with 13 bases spanning the gap. The CDR3 contains 13 residues. In nucleotides, the CDR3 is TGTGCCTGGCAGACTAGTAGTTATCAGCCCCAGCATTTT. Translating it yields CAWQTSSYQPQHF.